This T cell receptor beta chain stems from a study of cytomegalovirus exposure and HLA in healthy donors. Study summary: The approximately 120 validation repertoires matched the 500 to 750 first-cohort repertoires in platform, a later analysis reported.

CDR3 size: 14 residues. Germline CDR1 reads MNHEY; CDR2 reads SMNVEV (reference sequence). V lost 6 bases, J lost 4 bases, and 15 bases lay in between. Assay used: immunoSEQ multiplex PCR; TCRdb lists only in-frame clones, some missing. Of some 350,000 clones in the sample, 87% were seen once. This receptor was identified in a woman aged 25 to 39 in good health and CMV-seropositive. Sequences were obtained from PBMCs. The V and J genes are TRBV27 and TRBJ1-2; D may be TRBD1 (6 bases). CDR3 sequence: CASRGVGTPYGYTF. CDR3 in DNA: TGTGCCAGCAGGGGGGTCGGGACACCCTATGGCTACACCTTC.